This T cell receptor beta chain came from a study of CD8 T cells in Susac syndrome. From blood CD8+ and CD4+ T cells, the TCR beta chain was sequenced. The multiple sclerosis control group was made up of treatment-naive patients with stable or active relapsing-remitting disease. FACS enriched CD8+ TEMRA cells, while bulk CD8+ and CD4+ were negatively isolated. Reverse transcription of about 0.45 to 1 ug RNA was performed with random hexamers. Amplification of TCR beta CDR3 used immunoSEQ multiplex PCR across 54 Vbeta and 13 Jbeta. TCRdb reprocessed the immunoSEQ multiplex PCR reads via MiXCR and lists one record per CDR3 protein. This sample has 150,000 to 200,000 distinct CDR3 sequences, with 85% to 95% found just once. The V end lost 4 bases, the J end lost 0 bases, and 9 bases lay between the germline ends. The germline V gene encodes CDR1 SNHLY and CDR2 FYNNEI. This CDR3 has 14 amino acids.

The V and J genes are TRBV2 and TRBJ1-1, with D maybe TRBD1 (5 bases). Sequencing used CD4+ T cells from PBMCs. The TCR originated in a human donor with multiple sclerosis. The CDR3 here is CASSGGHLNTEAFF. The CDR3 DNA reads TGTGCCAGCAGTGGAGGACACCTGAACACTGAAGCTTTCTTT.